Listed here are 9 T cell receptor beta chains from one sample, sequenced in a study of identical twins' blood T cells. TCRdb re-called the 5' RACE reads with MiXCR, one entry per CDR3 protein. Of 300,000 to 400,000 distinct CDR3 sequences in the sample, roughly 30% were seen once. The sample was PBMCs. Every receptor here comes from a woman aged 18-50 years in good health.

The chain employs TRBV2 and TRBJ1-5; D gene uncertain. Germline CDR1 SNHLY, CDR2 FYNNEI. The V end was cut by 1 base, the J end by 9 bases, with 7 bases between. The CDR3 loop spans 12 amino acids. The CDR3 nucleotides read TGTGCCAGCAGTGAAGATTTTGGGCCCCAGCATTTT. This translates into CASSEDFGPQHF.

The rearrangement uses TRBV20-1 and TRBJ1-6; TRBD1 is a possible D gene (5 bases). With 6 bases removed from V and 7 bases from J, the gap between germline ends came to 13 bases. The CDR3 is 13 amino acids. Germline V gene sequence: CDR1 DFQATT, CDR2 SNEGSKA (reference sequence). The chain's CDR3 is CSATDRQNSPLHF. The CDR3 region has the DNA TGCAGTGCAACAGACCGACAGAATTCACCCCTCCACTTT.

The chain uses TRBV12-3 or TRBV12-4 and TRBJ1-1, with unresolved D. V shed 7 bases and J shed 4 bases, with 16 bases lying between them. CDR3 length equals 14 residues. The chain's CDR3 is CASISTDSLTEAFF. The CDR3 DNA is TGTGCCAGCATCTCGACGGACTCCCTCACTGAAGCTTTCTTT.

The chain links TRBV12-3 or TRBV12-4 to TRBJ2-3; D gene unclear. The CDR3 runs to 13 residues. Trimming took off 7 bases at V and 5 bases at J, with 13 bases between the two ends. The CDR3 nucleotides are TGTGCCAGCACTTCGCGGAGAAGAGATACGCAGTATTTT. Its protein is CASTSRRRDTQYF.

V gene TRBV19 combines with J gene TRBJ2-1, with 11 bases lining up with TRBD2. Germline CDR1 reads LNHDA; CDR2 reads SQIVND (reference sequence). CDR3 length: 18 amino acids. The V gene end was trimmed by 0 bases and the J gene end by 0 bases; junction bases not matched to a gene: 4. In nucleotides, the CDR3 is TGTGCCAGTAGTATAGAACTAGCGGGAGTAACCTCCTACAATGAGCAGTTCTTC. It translates to CASSIELAGVTSYNEQFF.

This clonotype occurred many times. The J gene is TRBJ1-2, the V gene TRBV29-1; tentative D call: TRBD1 (5 bases). The CDR3 covers 12 residues. V was clipped by 4 bases and J by 5 bases, with 11 bases between them. Germline lookup yields CDR1 SQVTM and CDR2 ANQGSEA. In DNA form, the CDR3 reads TGCAGCGTTGGTAGACAGACGTATGGCTACACCTTC. Amino acids: CSVGRQTYGYTF.

This clonotype has only a few counts. The rearrangement uses TRBV18 and TRBJ2-1, with unresolved D. Germline V gene data show CDR1 as KGHSH and CDR2 as LQKENI. The CDR3 is 15 amino acids. V was shortened by 5 bases and J by 6 bases, with 17 bases between the two germline ends. The CDR3 region is CASSEQRSAVNEQFF. The CDR3 DNA reads TGTGCCAGCTCAGAACAGAGGTCGGCCGTCAATGAGCAGTTCTTC.

The genes are TRBV12-3 or TRBV12-4 and TRBJ1-2, with D possibly being TRBD1 (5 bases). V was pared by 7 bases and J by 4 bases, with 13 bases between. This CDR3 region has 13 residues. The CDR3 DNA reads TGTGCCAGCACCACAGGAGCCAGCTATGGCTACACCTTC. This encodes CASTTGASYGYTF.

This rearrangement joins TRBV12-3 or TRBV12-4 to TRBJ1-1; TRBD1 is a possible D gene (5 bases). Trimming took 7 bases from V and 0 from J, leaving 15 bases between them. CDR3 size: 15 residues. CDR3 loop: CASTLGRIMNTEAFF. CDR3 in DNA: TGTGCCAGCACTTTGGGGCGGATCATGAACACTGAAGCTTTCTTT.